The 30 T cell receptor beta chains in this list originate from one sample, sequenced in a study of beta chain features in type 1 diabetes. Sequenced material consisted of expressed TCRB transcripts (all of the isolated RNA was reverse transcribed). Produced via immunoSEQ multiplex PCR; TCRdb's table is partial and in-frame only. The sample yields approximately 200,000 clones, around 9.6% seen once. The specimen sequenced was naive CD4+ T cells from blood. These receptors all come from a woman aged 18-30 years in good health.

This clone was counted many times. CDR3 protein: CASSLGSAGEQYF. CDR3 sequence (DNA): TGTGCCAGCAGCTTAGGGAGCGCCGGGGAGCAGTACTTC. The rearrangement joins TRBV7-2 to TRBJ2-7; D is undetermined. This CDR3 has 13 amino acids. V was shortened by 1 base and J by 7 bases, with 11 bases between the two germline ends. From germline, CDR1 is SGHTA and CDR2 FQGNSA.

This clone came up many times. The rearrangement links TRBV2 to TRBJ2-4, with D perhaps TRBD1 (5 bases). Germline CDR1 reads SNHLY; CDR2 reads FYNNEI. V was cut by 5 bases and J by 8 bases, with 13 bases left in between. This CDR3 region has 13 residues. The CDR3, as DNA: TGTGCCAGCAGTTGGCTTCAAGGGGACATTCAGTACTTC. This encodes CASSWLQGDIQYF.

The rearrangement joins TRBV11-2 to TRBJ2-1; tentative D call: TRBD2 (5 bases). V lost 1 base and J 8 bases, leaving 12 bases between the germline ends. Per the germline V gene, CDR1 is SGHAT and CDR2 is FQNNGV. CDR3 length: 14 amino acids. CDR3 sequence (DNA): TGTGCCAGCAGCTTAGGGGAGACCCTCCATGAGCAGTTCTTC. It encodes CASSLGETLHEQFF.

This clone was found many times. V is TRBV9 and J is TRBJ2-3, with D tentatively TRBD1 (6 bases). V was clipped by 4 bases and J by 1 base, with 13 bases between them. Germline assignment: CDR1 SGDLS and CDR2 YYNGEE. The CDR3 is 15 amino acids. In nucleotides, the CDR3 is TGTGCCAGCAGCCTTGGTAACAGGGGCACAGATACGCAGTATTTT. This codes for CASSLGNRGTDTQYF.

In this sample, this clone turned up a few times. The gene calls are TRBV6-1 and TRBJ1-2; 7 nucleotides match TRBD1. The CDR3 covers 14 residues. J lost 3 bases, V lost 6 bases, and 7 bases had no gene match. Germline lookup yields CDR1 MNHNS and CDR2 SASEGT. The CDR3 bases are TGTGCCAGCAGGAGGACAGGTTTGGACTATGGCTACACCTTC. Its translation is CASRRTGLDYGYTF.

The gene calls are TRBV30 and TRBJ1-2; unclear D gene. Germline V gives CDR1 GTSNPN, CDR2 SVGIG (reference sequence). This CDR3 contains 13 residues. V was shortened by 0 bases and J by 6 bases, with 11 bases between the two germline ends. This chain's CDR3 is CAWSVRGSDGYTF. In DNA, the CDR3 is TGTGCCTGGAGTGTACGCGGGTCTGATGGCTACACCTTC.

V and J are TRBV20-1 and TRBJ1-2; D gene uncertain. The CDR3 extends over 11 amino acids. From germline, CDR1 is DFQATT and CDR2 SNEGSKA (reference sequence). V lost 6 bases, J lost 8 bases, and 13 bases lay in between. The CDR3: CSAMGGEGYTF. CDR3 sequence (DNA): TGCAGTGCGATGGGCGGGGAGGGCTACACCTTC.

In this sample, this clone turned up a few times. DNA of the CDR3: TGTGCCTGGAGCCGGGACAGTAATGAAAAACTGTTTTTT. Protein product: CAWSRDSNEKLFF. The chain recombines TRBV30 with TRBJ1-4, with TRBD1 matching over 7 bases. The germline V gene has CDR1 GTSNPN and CDR2 SVGIG (reference sequence). The CDR3 consists of 13 residues. Unmatched junction bases numbered 2, after V lost 3 bases and J lost 4 bases.

This chain uses TRBV19 with TRBJ2-3; possibly TRBD2 for D (6 bases). This CDR3 contains 15 residues. Trimming removed 8 bases at V and 0 bases at J, with 15 bases between. CDR1 and CDR2 (germline): LNHDA, SQIVND (reference sequence). In DNA form, the CDR3 reads TGTGCCAGTCGAGGAGGGGCTACTAGCACAGATACGCAGTATTTT. Protein product: CASRGGATSTDTQYF.

CDR3 DNA: TGTGCCAGCTCAACCAGGGGGTCGGGGTCGAGCACTGAAGCTTTCTTT. Translated, it gives CASSTRGSGSSTEAFF. J is TRBJ1-1 and V is TRBV18; 7 bases are shared with TRBD1. The CDR3 loop spans 16 amino acids. The V segment lost 5 bases and the J segment 4 bases; nucleotides outside the gene matches: 13. CDR1 KGHSH and CDR2 LQKENI come from the germline V gene.

This clone was counted a few times. The CDR3 reads CASSPGTSANRDTQYF. The CDR3, as DNA: TGTGCCAGCTCACCGGGGACTAGCGCTAATCGAGATACGCAGTATTTT. This chain connects TRBV18 to TRBJ2-3; 10 nucleotides align to TRBD2. The CDR3 runs to 16 residues. Germline V CDR1 and CDR2: KGHSH, LQKENI. Losses at the gene ends were 3 bases for V and 5 bases for J; bases not matched to a gene: 8.

The chain employs TRBV11-2 and TRBJ2-2, with D possibly matching TRBD1 (6 bases). The V gene's germline CDR1 is SGHAT and CDR2 FQNNGV. The CDR3 extends over 19 amino acids. V lost 5 bases, J lost 1 base, and 23 bases lay in between. The CDR3: CASSPRRAGAKKNTGELFF. CDR3 DNA sequence: TGTGCCAGCAGCCCCCGCCGGGCAGGGGCGAAAAAGAACACCGGGGAGCTGTTTTTT.

The chain employs TRBV4-1 and TRBJ2-7; weak D call: TRBD2 (7 bases). The CDR3 length is 15 residues. Germline V gives CDR1 MGHRA, CDR2 YSYEKL. The V end was cut by 0 bases, the J end by 3 bases, with 12 bases between. CDR3 protein: CASSQEGGGRYEQYF. CDR3 in DNA: TGCGCCAGCAGCCAAGAAGGGGGAGGGCGCTACGAGCAGTACTTC.

The CDR3 sequence is CASSGQGSEDTQYF. CDR3 nucleotides: TGTGCCAGCAGCGGGCAGGGTTCTGAAGATACGCAGTATTTT. V usage is TRBV6-1 and J usage is TRBJ2-3; D might be TRBD1 (5 bases). CDR1 MNHNS and CDR2 SASEGT come from the germline V gene. This CDR3 spans 14 amino acids. The ends were cut back, 6 bases at V and 5 bases at J, with 15 bases in the middle.

The chain recombines TRBV15 with TRBJ1-2, with no clear D. V was trimmed by 4 bases and J by 3 bases, leaving 12 bases between them. This CDR3 spans 14 amino acids. Germline lookup yields CDR1 LNHNV and CDR2 YYDKDF (reference sequence). CDR3 sequence (DNA): TGTGCCACCAGCACCCTTAGGAGGGACTATGGCTACACCTTC. Translating gives CATSTLRRDYGYTF.

This clone was seen a few times. This chain links TRBV27 with TRBJ2-2; 7 nucleotides line up with TRBD1. With V trimmed by 4 bases and J by 2 bases, 4 bases remained unmatched. The CDR3 spans 15 residues. Germline assignment: CDR1 MNHEY and CDR2 SMNVEV (reference sequence). CDR3 sequence reads: CASSSGTENTGELFF. CDR3 nucleotides: TGTGCCAGCAGTTCAGGGACAGAAAACACCGGGGAGCTGTTTTTT.

This clone was counted between two and nine times. This chain joins TRBV5-1 and TRBJ2-5; 12 bases map to TRBD2. CDR3 length equals 17 residues. With 0 bases clipped from V and 1 base from J, the junction kept 4 bases outside the gene matches. Germline CDR1 reads SGHRS; CDR2 reads YFSETQ. CDR3 in amino acids: CASSLAASGRAQETQYF. In nucleotides, the CDR3 is TGCGCCAGCAGCTTGGCCGCTAGCGGGAGGGCCCAAGAGACCCAGTACTTC. Variable domain in full (rest from reference TRBV5-1 and TRBJ2-5): KAGVTQTPRYLIKTRGQQVTLSCSPISGHRSVSWYQQTPGQGLQFLFEYFSETQRNKGNFPGRFSGRQFSNSRSEMNVSTLELGDSALYLCASSLAASGRAQETQYFGPGTRLLVL.

This clone was found a few times. This chain joins TRBV30 and TRBJ1-5; D remains ambiguous. Germline values: CDR1 GTSNPN, CDR2 SVGIG (reference sequence). Trimming cost V 0 bases and J 1 base, with 13 bases left between them. The CDR3 runs 16 residues. CDR3 sequence: CAWSVPWQVSNQPQHF. CDR3 sequence (DNA): TGTGCCTGGAGTGTACCTTGGCAAGTCAGCAATCAGCCCCAGCATTTT.

This clone was picked up a small number of times. This chain joins TRBV18 and TRBJ1-1, with 7 positions matching TRBD1. CDR1 is KGHSH and CDR2 is LQKENI in the germline V gene. The CDR3 contains 15 residues. V gave up 5 bases and J gave up 6 bases; unmatched junction bases: 12. DNA for the CDR3: TGTGCCAGCTCAGACTACAGGGGTAGCGTCTCTGAAGCTTTCTTT. Translated: CASSDYRGSVSEAFF. The whole variable domain, filled in from reference TRBV18 and TRBJ1-1, reads NAGVMQNPRHLVRRRGQEARLRCSPMKGHSHVYWYRQLPEEGLKFMVYLQKENIIDESGMPKERFSAEFPKEGPSILRIQQVVRGDSAAYFCASSDYRGSVSEAFFGQGTRLTVV.

This clone turned up a few times. The J gene is TRBJ2-7, the V gene TRBV7-6; 10 positions match TRBD1. CDR3 length equals 14 residues. The V and J ends lost 4 bases and 4 bases, in that order; junction bases with no gene match: 4. Germline V gene lookup returns CDR1 SGHVS and CDR2 FNYEAQ. The CDR3 region is CASSSTGGEYEQYF. CDR3 DNA sequence: TGTGCCAGCAGCTCGACAGGGGGCGAATACGAGCAGTACTTC.

The CDR3 nucleotides read TGTGCCAGCAGCCCCGGACAGGGGACGGAGACCCAGTACTTC. Its protein is CASSPGQGTETQYF. The chain employs TRBV7-3 and TRBJ2-5; 9 bases match TRBD1. Germline CDR1 SGHTA, CDR2 FQGTGA. Trimming cost V 5 bases and J 5 bases; bases outside gene matches: 6. CDR3 length: 14 amino acids. Drawing the rest from reference TRBV7-3 and TRBJ2-5, the complete variable domain is GAGVSQTPSNKVTEKGKYVELRCDPISGHTALYWYRQSLGQGPEFLIYFQGTGAADDSGLPNDRFFAVRPEGSVSTLKIQRTERGDSAVYLCASSPGQGTETQYFGPGTRLLVL.

There are a few counts of this clone. The CDR3 sequence is CASSLGRANIAKNIQYF. DNA of the CDR3: TGTGCCAGCAGCTTGGGCAGGGCTAACATAGCCAAAAACATTCAGTACTTC. The chain is built from TRBV11-1 and TRBJ2-4, with a possible D match to TRBD1 (5 bases). The CDR3 is made up of 17 amino acids. Trimming removed 3 bases from V and 0 bases from J, with 15 bases in between. Germline CDR1 and CDR2: SGHAT and FQDESV (reference sequence).

This chain joins TRBV14 and TRBJ2-5; maybe TRBD1 (6 bases). The CDR3 has 15 amino acids. Germline CDR1 SGHDN, CDR2 FVKESK. Trimming left V 3 bases short and J 4 bases short, with 15 bases between. CDR3 sequence (DNA): TGTGCCAGCAGCCACCCCTTCACAGGGTCAGAGACCCAGTACTTC. As protein: CASSHPFTGSETQYF. The entire variable domain, with the rest obtained from reference TRBV14 and TRBJ2-5, is as follows: EAGVTQFPSHSVIEKGQTVTLRCDPISGHDNLYWYRRVMGKEIKFLLHFVKESKQDESGMPNNRFLAERTGGTYSTLKVQPAELEDSGVYFCASSHPFTGSETQYFGPGTRLLVL.

V is TRBV23-1 and J is TRBJ2-7; D is possibly TRBD1 (6 bases). TRBV23-1 is classed as an ORF, of uncertain function. V was trimmed by 1 base and J by 6 bases, leaving 16 bases between them. This CDR3 has 15 amino acids. CDR3 nucleotide sequence: TGCGCCAGCAGTCAATTCCAACAGGGATCTCCCGAGCAGTACTTC. Translating gives CASSQFQQGSPEQYF.

The sample holds one count of this clone. This chain links TRBV19 with TRBJ1-1; D is possibly TRBD1 (6 bases). The CDR3 runs 15 residues. Germline-derived CDR1 and CDR2 are LNHDA and SQIVND (reference sequence). V dropped 7 bases and J dropped 4 bases, with 19 bases sitting between them. CDR3 in amino acids: CASTQGRTWGTEAFF. CDR3 nucleotides: TGTGCCAGTACTCAGGGGCGGACCTGGGGCACTGAAGCTTTCTTT.

This chain joins TRBV7-3 and TRBJ2-7; D is perhaps TRBD2 (6 bases). The germline V and J ends were trimmed by 1 base and 3 bases, with 16 bases remaining between them. The CDR3 is 16 residues long. Germline V gives CDR1 SGHTA, CDR2 FQGTGA. DNA of the CDR3: TGTGCCAGCAGCTTAATTGGCCCAGCGGGCGGCTACGAGCAGTACTTC. Its translation: CASSLIGPAGGYEQYF.

This rearrangement joins TRBV5-6 to TRBJ1-2; 7 bases match TRBD1. The germline CDR1 and CDR2 sequences are SGHDT and YYEEEE. V shed 4 bases and J 8 bases; nucleotides not matched to a gene: 8. The CDR3 extends over 13 amino acids. CDR3: CASSMTGRQGYTF. DNA for the CDR3: TGTGCCAGCAGCATGACAGGGAGGCAAGGCTACACCTTC.

The table lists this clone with a few counts. The chain joins TRBV7-2 to TRBJ1-5; 10 bases match TRBD1. The length of the CDR3 is 15 residues. Per the germline V gene, CDR1 is SGHTA and CDR2 is FQGNSA. Germline trimming cut 5 bases from V and 6 bases from J; bases unmatched to any gene: 7. Here the CDR3 reads CASSLRQGAGQPQHF. The CDR3 DNA follows: TGTGCCAGCAGCCTCCGACAGGGGGCCGGTCAGCCCCAGCATTTT.

The chain joins TRBV14 to TRBJ1-2, with 7 bases matching TRBD1. Germline-derived CDR1 and CDR2 are SGHDN and FVKESK. CDR3 size: 15 residues. V was clipped by 5 bases and J by 6 bases; unmatched bases: 12. The CDR3 is CASSSKTGLYDGYTF. Written as DNA, the CDR3 is TGTGCCAGCAGCTCCAAGACAGGGCTCTACGATGGCTACACCTTC.

This clone has more than one count but fewer than ten. The V and J genes are TRBV5-1 and TRBJ2-5, with 12 bases lining up with TRBD1. The CDR3 extends over 19 amino acids. The J segment lost 5 bases and the V segment lost 1 base, leaving 15 bases of the junction unmatched. Per germline, CDR1 SGHRS and CDR2 YFSETQ. The CDR3 is CASSLQNRDRGRGLETQYF. The CDR3 nucleotides read TGCGCCAGCAGCTTGCAAAACCGGGACAGGGGGCGCGGGTTGGAGACCCAGTACTTC.